The 17 T cell receptor beta chains below were found in one sample sequenced in a study of T cell responses to AZD1222 COVID-19 vaccine. Measured with immunoSEQ multiplex PCR; TCRdb has only the in-frame clones, and not every one. The sample lists roughly 40,000 clones, roughly 75% seen once, with around 3.6% in the top ten. Material: peripheral blood, obtained on day 0 of AZD1222 vaccination. The receptors come from an adult in good health.

This chain joins TRBV11-2 and TRBJ2-7; the D call may be TRBD1 or TRBD2 (5 bases each). Germline values: CDR1 SGHAT, CDR2 FQNNGV. The CDR3 is 12 amino acids. The V end lost 1 base, the J end lost 12 bases, and 13 bases lay between the germline ends. CDR3 residues: CASSLVGPPLYF. The CDR3 nucleotides are TGTGCCAGCAGCTTAGTGGGACCGCCTCTGTACTTC.

The chain joins TRBV10-3 to TRBJ1-6, with 9 bases identical to TRBD1. With 5 bases clipped from V and 7 bases from J, the junction kept 3 bases outside the gene matches. CDR1 and CDR2 from the germline V gene are ENHRY and SYGVKD. The CDR3 sequence is 14 residues long. This chain's CDR3 is CAISPGQGNSPLHF. In DNA form, the CDR3 reads TGTGCCATCAGTCCAGGACAGGGGAATTCACCCCTCCACTTT.

The chain employs TRBV3-1 (or the pseudogene TRBV3-2) and TRBJ1-1; 10 bases line up with TRBD1. Germline CDR1 is LGHDT and CDR2 is YNNKEL (reference sequence). V lost 4 bases and J lost 3; bases outside the gene matches: 2. The length of the CDR3 is 14 residues. The CDR3 loop is CASSPDRGHTEAFF. The DNA for the CDR3 is TGTGCCAGCAGCCCCGACAGGGGGCACACTGAAGCTTTCTTT.

This clone was found once. This chain joins TRBV21-1 and TRBJ2-4; the table gives TRBD1 as D, unverified against the DNA. TRBV21-1 is listed as a pseudogene. The CDR3 runs to 11 residues. CDR3 protein: CASSTRQVPYF. The CDR3 DNA reads TGTGCCAGCAGCACGAGACAGGTTCCGTACTTC.

The chain combines TRBV30 with TRBJ1-2; 8 bases align to TRBD1. The CDR3 is 13 residues long. V was pared by 3 bases and J by 5 bases, with 5 bases of the junction left unmatched. Germline V gene data show CDR1 as GTSNPN and CDR2 as SVGIG (reference sequence). CDR3 in DNA: TGTGCCTGGAGCCAAAACAGGGGGTATGGCTACACCTTC. Amino acids: CAWSQNRGYGYTF.

The CDR3 region has the DNA TGTGCCAGCAGGGGAGGGGCCCTCGGCTACACCTTC. This sequence encodes CASRGGALGYTF. The V call is TRBV28, the J call TRBJ1-2, with a possible D match to TRBD1 (5 bases). The CDR3 extends over 12 amino acids. V was trimmed by 6 bases and J by 8 bases, leaving 13 bases between them. Germline loops: CDR1 MDHEN, CDR2 SYDVKM.

V usage is TRBV5-1 and J usage is TRBJ2-7, with 8 bases aligning to TRBD1. Losses at the gene ends were 0 bases for V and 5 bases for J; bases not matched to a gene: 10. CDR3 length: 16 amino acids. Germline V gives CDR1 SGHRS, CDR2 YFSETQ. The CDR3 loop is CASSLARGTGGDEQYF. As DNA, the CDR3 is TGCGCCAGCAGCTTGGCCCGTGGGACAGGAGGGGACGAGCAGTACTTC.

This sequence joins TRBV29-1 and TRBJ2-1; 8 nucleotides match TRBD1. CDR3 length: 14 amino acids. V was pared by 2 bases and J by 1 base, with 1 base of the junction left unmatched. The V gene's germline CDR1 is SQVTM and CDR2 ANQGSEA. The DNA for the CDR3 is TGCAGCGTTGAAAACAGGGGGTCCTACAATGAGCAGTTCTTC. Translating gives CSVENRGSYNEQFF.

The chain uses TRBV7-3 and TRBJ1-1; weak D call: TRBD1 (5 bases). The CDR3 is 13 amino acids. CDR1 is SGHTA, CDR2 FQGTGA, per germline. V was pared by 2 bases and J by 3 bases, with 7 bases between. CDR3 coding DNA: TGTGCCAGCAGCTTACAACAGGACACTGAAGCTTTCTTT. Translation gives CASSLQQDTEAFF.

This sequence joins TRBV9 and TRBJ2-2; no firm D call. V was pared by 0 bases and J by 3 bases, with 6 bases between. The germline V gene encodes CDR1 SGDLS and CDR2 YYNGEE. CDR3 length: 14 residues. CDR3 coding DNA: TGTGCCAGCAGCGTAGGGACCCACACCGGGGAGCTGTTTTTT. This encodes CASSVGTHTGELFF. Full variable domain (missing parts from reference TRBV9 and TRBJ2-2): DSGVTQTPKHLITATGQRVTLRCSPRSGDLSVYWYQQSLDQGLQFLIQYYNGEERAKGNILERFSAQQFPDLHSELNLSSLELGDSALYFCASSVGTHTGELFFGEGSRLTVL.

This chain connects TRBV5-3 to TRBJ1-5; D gene uncertain. TRBV5-3 is known as an ORF, though its function is uncertain. The CDR3 has 10 residues. V lost 4 bases and J 9 bases, leaving 5 bases between the germline ends. The CDR3 sequence is CARSPLPQHF. As DNA, the CDR3 is TGTGCCAGAAGCCCGTTGCCCCAGCATTTT.

The genes are TRBV24-1 and TRBJ1-5, with TRBD1 matching over 8 bases. The CDR3 spans 16 residues. Germline CDR1 is KGHDR and CDR2 is SFDVKD. V dropped 4 bases and J dropped 3; count of bases not matched to a gene: 7. The CDR3 here is CATSDSRTGFNQPQHF. The CDR3 bases are TGTGCCACCAGTGACAGCAGGACAGGGTTCAATCAGCCCCAGCATTTT.

The V gene is TRBV3-1 (or the pseudogene TRBV3-2), the J gene TRBJ2-7, with unresolved D. V lost 1 base and J 0 bases, leaving 16 bases between the germline ends. The CDR3 totals 17 residues. Per the germline V gene, CDR1 is LGHDT and CDR2 is YNNKEL (reference sequence). Here the CDR3 reads CASSQGTAPSSSYEQYF. The CDR3 bases are TGTGCCAGCAGCCAAGGGACGGCCCCTTCTTCCTCCTACGAGCAGTACTTC.

The V and J genes are TRBV29-1 and TRBJ1-2; TRBD1 might be the D (6 bases). The CDR3 spans 14 residues. Germline V gene lookup returns CDR1 SQVTM and CDR2 ANQGSEA. V lost 6 bases and J 8 bases, leaving 22 bases between the germline ends. The CDR3 loop is CSVPDMQGRKGYTF. CDR3 coding DNA: TGCAGCGTCCCAGATATGCAGGGGAGAAAGGGCTACACCTTC. Filled out from reference TRBV29-1 and TRBJ1-2, the complete variable domain reads SAVISQKPSRDICQRGTSLTIQCQVDSQVTMMFWYRQQPGQSLTLIATANQGSEATYESGFVIDKFPISRPNLTFSTLTVSNMSPEDSSIYLCSVPDMQGRKGYTFGSGTRLTVV.

CDR3 loop: CASSLSPRYGYTF. The CDR3 nucleotides are TGTGCCAGCAGTTTGTCCCCCCGCTATGGCTACACCTTC. The V and J genes are TRBV6-5 and TRBJ1-2; D unclear. Germline V lookup: CDR1 MNHEY, CDR2 SVGAGI. CDR3 length: 13 residues. Trimming left V 4 bases short and J 4 bases short, with 10 bases between.

This clone was observed once. This sequence joins TRBV11-2 and TRBJ1-5, with 7 bases fitting TRBD1. Germline V gene lookup returns CDR1 SGHAT and CDR2 FQNNGV. The CDR3 has 14 amino acids. Unmatched junction bases numbered 6, after V lost 5 bases and J lost 5 bases. CDR3 sequence (DNA): TGTGCCAGCAGCCCCAGACAGGGAGATCAGCCCCAGCATTTT. It codes for CASSPRQGDQPQHF.

This clone was found once. V gene TRBV5-1 combines with J gene TRBJ2-5; a possible D gene is TRBD2 (7 bases). The CDR3 extends over 15 amino acids. Trimming removed 2 bases at V and 8 bases at J, with 19 bases between. In germline, CDR1 is SGHRS, CDR2 YFSETQ. The CDR3 reads CASSFGGGSTRTQYF. The CDR3 DNA sequence: TGCGCCAGCAGCTTTGGCGGGGGCTCTACCAGAACCCAGTACTTC.